The 21 T cell receptor beta chains below were found in one sample sequenced in a study of OX40 agonist ivuxolimab in advanced cancers. Clones were read by immunoSEQ multiplex PCR, and TCRdb kept only the in-frame ones, dropping some. Among 90,000 to 95,000 clones listed, around 87% were seen once. Sequenced material: CD4+ or CD8+ T cells sorted from blood, taken in a trial of the OX40 agonist ivuxolimab. Every receptor here comes from an adult with an advanced solid tumor such as melanoma, head and neck, liver or kidney cancer.

The J gene is TRBJ1-4, the V gene TRBV7-9; D ambiguous. Germline values: CDR1 SEHNR, CDR2 FQNEAQ (reference sequence). The CDR3 covers 14 residues. V shed 2 bases and J shed 6 bases, with 10 bases lying between them. The CDR3 DNA follows: TGTGCCAGCAGCTTATGGGCAATGGATGAAAAACTGTTTTTT. Its translation: CASSLWAMDEKLFF.

This clone was counted a few times. This chain links TRBV5-1 with TRBJ1-1; D is undetermined. Trimming stripped 4 bases from V and 3 bases from J, with 13 bases between. The CDR3 loop spans 14 amino acids. Germline loops: CDR1 SGHRS, CDR2 YFSETQ. For the CDR3, the DNA is TGCGCCAGCAGCCCCGAGTACAGATACACTGAAGCTTTCTTT. Protein product: CASSPEYRYTEAFF.

The chain employs TRBV5-1 and TRBJ1-1, with D unresolved. This CDR3 comprises 13 residues. Germline CDR1 SGHRS, CDR2 YFSETQ. The V gene lost 10 bases and the J gene lost 2 bases, with 15 bases spanning the gap. CDR3 in amino acids: CAPGQSLNTEAFF. The CDR3 DNA reads TGCGCCCCCGGGCAGAGTCTAAACACTGAAGCTTTCTTT.

The rearrangement joins TRBV18 to TRBJ2-3; D not certain. This CDR3 is 12 amino acids long. V lost 6 bases, J lost 4 bases, and 8 bases lay in between. Germline values: CDR1 KGHSH, CDR2 LQKENI. The CDR3 DNA reads as TGTGCCAGCTCCCCGATCCCAGATACGCAGTATTTT. This gives the protein CASSPIPDTQYF.

The chain employs TRBV7-2 and TRBJ2-2, with D possibly matching TRBD1 (6 bases). Germline-derived CDR1 and CDR2 are SGHTA and FQGNSA. V lost 0 bases, J lost 6 bases, and 20 bases lay in between. The CDR3 is made up of 18 amino acids. In DNA form, the CDR3 reads TGTGCCAGCAGCTTAGCAGTAGGGACACCGGGTGTGGCCGGGGAGCTGTTTTTT. Encoded protein: CASSLAVGTPGVAGELFF.

On this clone: Other DNA sequences within the sample encode an identical CDR3. The rearrangement uses TRBV7-2 and TRBJ2-1, with D tentatively TRBD1 (5 bases). Germline CDR1 SGHTA, CDR2 FQGNSA. The CDR3 has 13 residues. Between the trimmed V and J ends, which lost 0 bases and 7 bases, there was a span of 7 bases. The CDR3 DNA reads TGTGCCAGCAGCTTAGCGCAGGGTAATGAGCAGTTCTTC. Translated, it gives CASSLAQGNEQFF.

The chain carries TRBV4-2 and TRBJ1-2; D remains ambiguous. V was cut by 0 bases and J by 3 bases, with 11 bases left in between. The CDR3 sequence is 15 residues long. The germline V gene encodes CDR1 LGHNA and CDR2 YNFKEQ. This CDR3 reads CASSQESAVHYGYTF. The CDR3 DNA sequence: TGTGCCAGCAGCCAAGAATCAGCTGTGCACTATGGCTACACCTTC.

The chain couples TRBV5-4 to TRBJ1-2; D ambiguous. The V gene's germline CDR1 is SGHNT and CDR2 YYREEE (reference sequence). Trimming cost V 0 bases and J 4 bases, with 10 bases left between them. The CDR3 consists of 14 residues. The CDR3 loop reads CASSLEGRSYGYTF. Here the CDR3 DNA reads TGTGCCAGCAGCTTGGAGGGTAGGAGCTATGGCTACACCTTC.

J is TRBJ1-1 and V is TRBV7-9, with 7 bases identical to TRBD1. The CDR3 runs 12 residues. With V trimmed by 1 base and J by 10 bases, 3 bases remained unmatched. The germline gives CDR1 SEHNR, CDR2 FQNEAQ (reference sequence). The CDR3 coding sequence is TGTGCCAGCAGCTTAGAGGGGGCTGGAGCTTTCTTT. Residues: CASSLEGAGAFF.

As regards this clone: A much larger clonotype is one base distant, so this may be a read error. J is TRBJ1-5 and V is TRBV6-6; the match to TRBD1 covers 8 bases. V shed 5 bases and J 7 bases; nucleotides not matched to a gene: 4. This CDR3 comprises 13 residues. Per germline, CDR1 MNHNY and CDR2 SVGAGI (reference sequence). CDR3 bases: TGTGCCAGCAGTCTGGACAGGGACCAGCCCCAGCATTTT. Protein product: CASSLDRDQPQHF.

The chain recombines TRBV28 with TRBJ2-7, with 9 nucleotides matching TRBD1. CDR1 and CDR2 from the germline V gene are MDHEN and SYDVKM. The CDR3 is 18 amino acids. The junction had 20 bases not matched to a gene; V was cut back by 5 bases and J by 6 bases. CDR3 residues: CASSPFFPRQGVRGEQYF. DNA of the CDR3: TGTGCCAGCAGTCCGTTTTTCCCGAGACAGGGGGTGAGAGGCGAGCAGTACTTC.

Of note for this clone: One end of the junction fails to match germline, which may point to a read error. Distinct nucleotide sequences in the sample also encode this CDR3. The chain carries TRBV5-1 and TRBJ2-2; D is unresolved. The CDR3 is made up of 13 amino acids. Germline V gives CDR1 SGHRS, CDR2 YFSETQ. CDR3 amino acids: CASSLAGTGELFF. CDR3 in DNA: TGTGCCAGCAGCTTGGCAGGTACCGGGGAGCTGTTTTTT.

With respect to this clone: Other DNA sequences in the sample encode the same CDR3. V and J are TRBV27 and TRBJ2-1; D could derive from TRBD1 or TRBD2 (5 bases each). V lost 7 bases to trimming and J lost 0 bases, with 10 bases between them. Germline-derived CDR1 and CDR2 are MNHEY and SMNVEV (reference sequence). The length of the CDR3 is 14 residues. CDR3 in amino acids: CASKGPSSYNEQFF. In DNA, the CDR3 is TGTGCCAGCAAGGGACCGAGCTCCTACAATGAGCAGTTCTTC.

In the case of this clone: One junction end does not reproduce the germline sequence, and a read error may be involved. The chain is built from TRBV30 and TRBJ1-2, with D maybe TRBD1 (6 bases). Germline CDR1 is GTSNPN and CDR2 is SVGIG (reference sequence). This CDR3 contains 15 residues. The CDR3 nucleotides read TGTGCCCGGAGTGGGAGGACAGATAATCTCTATGGCTACACCTTC. Protein sequence: CARSGRTDNLYGYTF.

This sequence joins TRBV28 and TRBJ2-7; 13 bases align to TRBD2. This CDR3 region has 18 residues. V lost 4 bases to trimming and J lost 2 bases; unmatched junction nucleotides: 11. Germline CDR1 MDHEN, CDR2 SYDVKM. The CDR3 loop is CASSYQGLAGVPTYEQYF. The CDR3, as DNA: TGTGCCAGCAGTTATCAAGGACTAGCGGGAGTCCCGACCTACGAGCAGTACTTC. Variable domain in full (rest from reference TRBV28 and TRBJ2-7): DVKVTQSSRYLVKRTGEKVFLECVQDMDHENMFWYRQDPGLGLRLIYFSYDVKMKEKGDIPEGYSVSREKKERFSLILESASTNQTSMYLCASSYQGLAGVPTYEQYFGPGTRLTVT.

The rearrangement links TRBV7-2 to TRBJ1-1, with D tentatively TRBD1 (6 bases). CDR3 length: 14 residues. V was cut by 3 bases and J by 1 base, with 9 bases left in between. In germline, CDR1 is SGHTA, CDR2 FQGNSA. The CDR3 spells CASSFGGPNTEAFF. In DNA, the CDR3 is TGTGCCAGCAGCTTCGGGGGGCCGAACACTGAAGCTTTCTTT. Filled out from reference TRBV7-2 and TRBJ1-1, the complete variable domain reads GAGVSQSPSNKVTEKGKDVELRCDPISGHTALYWYRQSLGQGLEFLIYFQGNSAPDKSGLPSDRFSAERTGGSVSTLTIQRTQQEDSAVYLCASSFGGPNTEAFFGQGTRLTVV.

V gene TRBV20-1 combines with J gene TRBJ2-1; D not resolved. CDR1 is DFQATT, CDR2 SNEGSKA, per germline (reference sequence). Deletions cut 4 bases from V and 8 bases from J, with 9 bases between. The CDR3 has 11 amino acids. CDR3 protein: CSAKPSYEQFF. DNA of the CDR3: TGCAGTGCTAAACCGTCATATGAGCAGTTCTTC.

This chain connects TRBV30 to TRBJ1-2; a possible D gene is TRBD1 (5 bases). The CDR3 contains 15 residues. CDR1 is GTSNPN, CDR2 SVGIG, per germline (reference sequence). Trimming took off 2 bases at V and 2 bases at J, with 15 bases between the two ends. CDR3 protein: CAWSLGTVRNYGYTF. As DNA, the CDR3 is TGTGCCTGGAGTCTAGGGACCGTTAGGAACTATGGCTACACCTTC.

This clone appeared a single time. The gene calls are TRBV10-1 and TRBJ2-3; D could derive from TRBD1 or TRBD2 (6 bases each). Germline values: CDR1 WNHNN, CDR2 SYGVQD (reference sequence). The CDR3 length is 20 residues. Trimming removed 0 bases from V and 4 bases from J, with 26 bases in between. The CDR3 DNA is TGCGCCAGCAGTGAGTCGACGGGGTCAGGGGTCGGGAGAAATTCAGATACGCAGTATTTT. This gives the protein CASSESTGSGVGRNSDTQYF.

The chain joins TRBV29-1 to TRBJ1-4; the D gene is possibly TRBD1 (5 bases). CDR1 is SQVTM and CDR2 is ANQGSEA in the germline V gene. V was shortened by 7 bases and J by 7 bases, with 19 bases between the two germline ends. The CDR3 runs to 14 residues. The CDR3 coding sequence is TGCAGCGCCGAAACAGGATCTGTGAGTGAAAAACTGTTTTTT. Its protein product is CSAETGSVSEKLFF.

The chain combines TRBV5-6 with TRBJ2-1; tentative D call: TRBD2 (5 bases). The CDR3 runs to 12 residues. V was trimmed by 4 bases and J by 11 bases, leaving 13 bases between them. Germline loops: CDR1 SGHDT, CDR2 YYEEEE. CDR3 in amino acids: CASSVSDLKQFF. The CDR3 DNA follows: TGTGCCAGCAGCGTCTCGGACTTAAAGCAGTTCTTC.